The rows below give T cell receptor beta chains drawn from one sample of a study of neurological immune-mediated disorders. TCRdb re-called the 5' RACE reads through MiXCR, storing one row per CDR3 protein. The sample contains around 52,000 distinct CDR3 sequences, more than 5% of which appear only once. Sequencing was done on a sample of CD4+ T cells from blood. These receptors all stem from a young woman with multiple sclerosis. Both conserved end residues are part of each CDR3.

cdr3_aa,v_call,j_call
CSARQGAEETQYF,TRBV20-1,TRBJ2-5
CSASAGTGEFTEAFF,TRBV20-1,TRBJ1-1
CSVAAGNYGYTF,TRBV29-1,TRBJ1-2
CASSLQGAYYEQYF,TRBV12-3/TRBV12-4,TRBJ2-7
CASSWSPGGSNTEAFF,TRBV5-5,TRBJ1-1
CACRQRGDTDTQYF,TRBV6-4,TRBJ2-3
CASSQARGTQYF,TRBV3-1,TRBJ2-3
CASSPGRPNSPLHF,TRBV7-2,TRBJ1-6
CASSIDLTGTAGYTF,TRBV19,TRBJ1-2
CASYSYRGAGRGPYNEQFF,TRBV12-3/TRBV12-4,TRBJ2-1
CASRLGTGSGNEQFF,TRBV6-5,TRBJ2-1
CVSSQDLRRLRYEQYF,TRBV3-1,TRBJ2-7
CASSFDRNEQFF,TRBV5-6,TRBJ2-1
CASSPGGQDLNQPQHF,TRBV18,TRBJ1-5
CSVDGGYTF,TRBV29-1,TRBJ1-2
CASRQGINQPQHF,TRBV5-1,TRBJ1-5
CASSFGQGDGIQYF,TRBV7-9,TRBJ2-4
CASSQERGRTYNEQFF,TRBV4-1,TRBJ2-1
CASSFTSRDKLTDTQYF,TRBV5-6,TRBJ2-3
CASSLWGGPVNQPQHF,TRBV28,TRBJ1-5
CSARGLASTNEQFF,TRBV20-1,TRBJ2-1
CASSARTGPNTDTQYF,TRBV9,TRBJ2-3
CASSPDAPVRGSIGYTF,TRBV7-9,TRBJ1-2
CASGRGLVSYGYTF,TRBV6-5,TRBJ1-2
CASSTRQGAWQETQYF,TRBV12-3/TRBV12-4,TRBJ2-5
CAWSSPSTDTQYF,TRBV30,TRBJ2-3
CASSGIGDEAFF,TRBV10-2,TRBJ1-1
CASGAGPGNTEAFF,TRBV19,TRBJ1-1
CASNPRRDLGDRGYTF,TRBV19,TRBJ1-2
CASSDRVNTEAFF,TRBV7-7,TRBJ1-1
CASSKQGLNTEAFF,TRBV5-1,TRBJ1-1
CASSYSGRTGNYGYTF,TRBV6-6,TRBJ1-2
CASSEEEVIYGYTF,TRBV25-1,TRBJ1-2
CSARTRTPSSSYNSPLHF,TRBV20-1,TRBJ1-6
CASSFGGIMNTEAFF,TRBV5-1,TRBJ1-1
CASSLPRSSDRGTEAFF,TRBV5-1,TRBJ1-1
CSVEIGGATEAFF,TRBV29-1,TRBJ1-1
CASSLGLATDTQYF,TRBV7-8,TRBJ2-3
CSARGGTNFYSNQPQHF,TRBV20-1,TRBJ1-5
CAISEFAGAEAFF,TRBV10-3,TRBJ1-1
CASSISGTGLVYGYTF,TRBV12-3/TRBV12-4,TRBJ1-2
CSARRGMDEAFF,TRBV20-1,TRBJ1-1
CASSLSGAAKNIQYF,TRBV7-9,TRBJ2-4
CSALTPSGRYGETQYF,TRBV20-1,TRBJ2-5
CASTKGQGANTEAFF,TRBV5-4,TRBJ1-1
CSATIGLIEDTQYF,TRBV20-1,TRBJ2-3
CASSTTGTDTQYF,TRBV5-1,TRBJ2-3
CASSQDPWGETEAFF,TRBV3-1,TRBJ1-1
CASSADRGRPGNTIYF,TRBV7-2,TRBJ1-3
CASSLDGGGGTDTQYF,TRBV5-1,TRBJ2-3
CASSLTQGGNTIYF,TRBV28,TRBJ1-3
CASRTGQYEQYF,TRBV28,TRBJ2-7
CASRGERGGTDTQYF,TRBV6-1,TRBJ2-3
CASSVRTGFSTGELFF,TRBV5-4,TRBJ2-2
CASSSGGGINQPQHF,TRBV7-2,TRBJ1-5
CASSLGGGPGELFF,TRBV5-5,TRBJ2-2
CASSLGTGGDNQPQHF,TRBV7-9,TRBJ1-5